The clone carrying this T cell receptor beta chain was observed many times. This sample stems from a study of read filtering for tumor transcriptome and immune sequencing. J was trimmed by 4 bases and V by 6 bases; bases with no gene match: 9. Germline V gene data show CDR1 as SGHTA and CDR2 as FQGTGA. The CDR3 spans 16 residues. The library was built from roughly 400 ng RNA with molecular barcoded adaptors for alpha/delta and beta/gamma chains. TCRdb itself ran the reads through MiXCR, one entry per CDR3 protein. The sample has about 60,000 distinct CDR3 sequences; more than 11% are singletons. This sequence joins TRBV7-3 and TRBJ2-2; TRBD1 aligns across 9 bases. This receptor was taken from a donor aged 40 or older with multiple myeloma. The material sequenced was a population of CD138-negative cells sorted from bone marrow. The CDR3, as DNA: TGTGCCAGCAGTCGTCCGGGACAGGGTACCACCGGGGAGCTGTTTTTT. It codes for CASSRPGQGTTGELFF.